A selection of T cell receptor beta chains follows, all from one sample in a study of T cells in Graves' hyperthyroidism and ophthalmopathy. MiXCR, applied by TCRdb to the multiplex PCR reads, yields one record per CDR3 protein. This table holds approximately 420,000 distinct CDR3 sequences, 15% found once. Source material: blood. These receptor sequences come from a woman aged 25 to 39 with Graves' hyperthyroidism. Both conserved end residues are part of each CDR3. Size is stated for part of the rows, as once, few or many counts, or as a class when the clone is expanded.

j_gene: TRBJ2-6; abundance: -; v_gene: TRBV7-2; CDR3aa: CASSLGQGKAGANVLTF
j_gene: TRBJ2-3; abundance: many; v_gene: TRBV7-8; CDR3aa: CASSPTSGARDTQYF
j_gene: TRBJ2-7; abundance: many; v_gene: TRBV11-2; CDR3aa: CASSQLASNEQYF
j_gene: TRBJ2-3; abundance: many; v_gene: TRBV11-2; CDR3aa: CASTAADTQYF
j_gene: TRBJ2-2; abundance: many; v_gene: TRBV24-1; CDR3aa: CATSVSPTGRRNTGELFF
j_gene: TRBJ1-2; abundance: many; v_gene: TRBV4-2; CDR3aa: CASSREPDDYGYTF
j_gene: TRBJ2-7; abundance: many; v_gene: TRBV9; CDR3aa: CASSVRQSSYEQYF
j_gene: TRBJ1-3; abundance: -; v_gene: TRBV7-2; CDR3aa: CASNPDSSGNTIYF
j_gene: TRBJ2-1; abundance: -; v_gene: TRBV27; CDR3aa: CASSDLTSHGDEQFF
j_gene: TRBJ2-5; abundance: -; v_gene: TRBV11-2; CDR3aa: CASSLGPFGETQYF
j_gene: TRBJ2-1; abundance: -; v_gene: TRBV24-1; CDR3aa: CATSPGPTDYYTHSEQFF
j_gene: TRBJ1-2; abundance: many; v_gene: TRBV2; CDR3aa: CASSEAPTVYGYTF
j_gene: TRBJ2-3; abundance: few; v_gene: TRBV4-2; CDR3aa: CASSQEREGPRDTQYF
j_gene: TRBJ2-1; abundance: few; v_gene: TRBV19; CDR3aa: CASSIEGGEQFF
j_gene: TRBJ2-1; abundance: -; v_gene: TRBV5-1; CDR3aa: CASSWADRAVYNEQFF
j_gene: TRBJ2-2; abundance: -; v_gene: TRBV5-1; CDR3aa: CASSLQISNTGELFF
j_gene: TRBJ2-1; abundance: -; v_gene: TRBV6-1; CDR3aa: CASSEQGPQYNEQFF
j_gene: TRBJ1-2; abundance: many; v_gene: TRBV20-1; CDR3aa: CSARFRTGQGLLDYGYTF
j_gene: TRBJ2-3; abundance: many; v_gene: TRBV27; CDR3aa: CASSHRTSGGTDTQYF
j_gene: TRBJ2-5; abundance: -; v_gene: TRBV5-1; CDR3aa: CASRPVLAGETQYF
j_gene: TRBJ1-5; abundance: -; v_gene: TRBV24-1; CDR3aa: CATSVGGSQPQHF
j_gene: TRBJ2-1; abundance: few; v_gene: TRBV6-2/TRBV6-3; CDR3aa: CASSYGAGGSYNEQFF
j_gene: TRBJ2-7; abundance: few; v_gene: TRBV3-1; CDR3aa: CASSPQTSGDYPYEQYF
j_gene: TRBJ1-5; abundance: few; v_gene: TRBV6-2/TRBV6-3; CDR3aa: CASSQWLSNSNQPQHF
j_gene: TRBJ2-5; abundance: many; v_gene: TRBV10-3; CDR3aa: CAISESLGQETQYF
j_gene: TRBJ2-1; abundance: many; v_gene: TRBV12-3/TRBV12-4; CDR3aa: CASRTSGAGNNEQFF
j_gene: TRBJ2-5; abundance: -; v_gene: TRBV12-5; CDR3aa: CASRTGTEETQYF
j_gene: TRBJ2-1; abundance: few; v_gene: TRBV24-1; CDR3aa: CATSDLEFREQFF
j_gene: TRBJ2-3; abundance: -; v_gene: TRBV13; CDR3aa: CASSPRFHTQYF
j_gene: TRBJ2-3; abundance: many; v_gene: TRBV11-3; CDR3aa: CASSLGSGKRSTDTQYF
j_gene: TRBJ1-1; abundance: many; v_gene: TRBV2; CDR3aa: CASREYETGGRNTEAFF
j_gene: TRBJ1-1; abundance: few; v_gene: TRBV7-9; CDR3aa: CASSFIGNTEAFF
j_gene: TRBJ2-1; abundance: -; v_gene: TRBV20-1; CDR3aa: CSAAPARDSYNEQFF
j_gene: TRBJ2-1; abundance: many; v_gene: TRBV5-1; CDR3aa: CASSWLGDEQFF
j_gene: TRBJ2-7; abundance: many; v_gene: TRBV6-1; CDR3aa: CASRRSPGHLGSHEQYF
j_gene: TRBJ2-5; abundance: -; v_gene: TRBV4-1; CDR3aa: CASSQEAGAETQYF
j_gene: TRBJ2-3; abundance: many; v_gene: TRBV10-3; CDR3aa: CAINGGGLTDTQYF
j_gene: TRBJ2-3; abundance: many; v_gene: TRBV3-1; CDR3aa: CASSQTGPDTQYF
j_gene: TRBJ2-1; abundance: many; v_gene: TRBV5-1; CDR3aa: CASRSTSGSGANEQFF
j_gene: TRBJ1-2; abundance: few; v_gene: TRBV15; CDR3aa: CATEGQGVGGYTF
j_gene: TRBJ2-3; abundance: many; v_gene: TRBV7-2; CDR3aa: CASSLVAGGPSDTQYF
j_gene: TRBJ1-1; abundance: many; v_gene: TRBV2; CDR3aa: CARLTRDRYTEAFF
j_gene: TRBJ2-7; abundance: many; v_gene: TRBV5-1; CDR3aa: CASSNTGTSWEQYF
j_gene: TRBJ2-1; abundance: few; v_gene: TRBV4-1; CDR3aa: CASSQDQVASSYNEQFF
j_gene: TRBJ2-7; abundance: many; v_gene: TRBV2; CDR3aa: CATSDRRYEQYF
j_gene: TRBJ1-6; abundance: -; v_gene: TRBV5-1; CDR3aa: CASSTDGPYSPLHF